This is a list of T cell receptor beta chains from one sample in a study of T cell responses to AZD1222 COVID-19 vaccine. Assay used: immunoSEQ multiplex PCR; TCRdb lists only in-frame clones, some missing. Among 110,000 or so clones listed, more than 75% were seen once. Sample: peripheral blood, taken 28 days after the second AZD1222 dose. The origin of the receptors is an adult who received the AZD1222 COVID-19 vaccine. The CDR3 runs from the conserved cysteine through the conserved F or W. A D gene is named only where the DNA matches it firmly. Clone size is not always given. Where it is, it says once, few, many or a class for expanded clones.

abundance	j_gene	d_gene	v_gene	CDR3nt	CDR3aa
once	TRBJ1-4	TRBD1	TRBV5-1	TGCGCCAGCAGCTCTACAGGGGGCTCGGGTGAAAAACTGTTTTTT	CASSSTGGSGEKLFF
once	TRBJ1-4	.	TRBV30	TGTGCCTGGAGTGGGGGTATACTAGAACTGTTTTTT	CAWSGGILELFF
.	TRBJ2-7	TRBD2	TRBV5-4	TGTGCCAGCAGGGGATGGACTAGCTCCTACGAGCAGTACTTC	CASRGWTSSYEQYF
.	TRBJ2-1	.	TRBV11-3	TGTGCCAGCAGCTTAGTGGGGGGTTCCTACAATGAGCAGTTCTTC	CASSLVGGSYNEQFF
once	TRBJ1-5	.	TRBV7-9	TGTGCCAGCAGCTTGGGGGATCCCACGATAGGGCCCCAGCATTTT	CASSLGDPTIGPQHF
.	TRBJ2-7	.	TRBV29-1	TGCAGCGTTGAAGGAAAACACTACGAGCAGTACTTC	CSVEGKHYEQYF
.	TRBJ1-1	TRBD1	TRBV20-1	TGCAGTGCCAGGGGGGTCACTGAAGCTTTCTTT	CSARGVTEAFF
.	TRBJ1-2	TRBD1	TRBV5-6	TGTGCCAGCAGCGTTGGACAGGGTAACTATGGCTACACCTTC	CASSVGQGNYGYTF
.	TRBJ2-7	.	TRBV11-2	TGTGCCAGCAGCTTAAGTGACTACGAGCAGTACTTC	CASSLSDYEQYF
once	TRBJ1-2	.	TRBV4-3	TGCGCCAGCAGCCAAGATAGGAGGGTTCAATTCTATGGCTACACCTTC	CASSQDRRVQFYGYTF
.	TRBJ2-1	.	TRBV30	TGTGCCTATAAGCCGGGACTCCGGTCCAATGAGCAGTTCTTC	CAYKPGLRSNEQFF
few	TRBJ2-2	.	TRBV4-1	TGCGCCAGCAGCCAAGAAGGAAGGGGCGCAGGGACCGGGGAGCTGTTTTTT	CASSQEGRGAGTGELFF
.	TRBJ1-6	.	TRBV5-1	TGCGCCAGCAGCTTCGAAGGAAGCAGTAATTCACCCCTCCACTTT	CASSFEGSSNSPLHF
.	TRBJ1-5	.	TRBV30	TGTGCCTGGAGTAACCAGGGTTATCAGCCCCAGCATTTT	CAWSNQGYQPQHF
.	TRBJ1-2	.	TRBV6-1	TGTGCCAGCAGTGACACCGGGACATCAAACTATGGCTACACCTTC	CASSDTGTSNYGYTF
few	TRBJ2-1	.	TRBV29-1	TGCAGCGTTCTAGTGGCAGGGGAAGCGTCCTACAATGAGCAGTTCTTC	CSVLVAGEASYNEQFF
few	TRBJ2-7	.	TRBV4-3	TGCGCCAGCAGCCAAGATTTGGGGAGCTCCTACGAGCAGTACTTC	CASSQDLGSSYEQYF
once	TRBJ1-6	.	TRBV9	TGTGCCAGCAGCGCAGGGAATTCACCCCTCCACTTT	CASSAGNSPLHF
.	TRBJ2-3	.	TRBV27	TGTGCCAGCAGTCGCAGATCAGATACGCAGTATTTT	CASSRRSDTQYF
.	TRBJ2-6	.	TRBV6-5	TGTGCCAGCAGATTAGGGACCTCTGGGGCCAACGTCCTGACTTTC	CASRLGTSGANVLTF
.	TRBJ1-2	TRBD1	TRBV7-3	TGTGCCAGCAGCTCCGGGAGGACAGGATTAAACTATGGCTACACCTTC	CASSSGRTGLNYGYTF
.	TRBJ2-7	.	TRBV5-4	TGTGCCAGCAGCTTGGAAGGGACCTTACCCTACGAGCAGTACTTC	CASSLEGTLPYEQYF
.	TRBJ1-5	.	TRBV7-2	TGTGCCAGCAGCCGGAGTGGGGCTAGCAATCAGCCCCAGCATTTT	CASSRSGASNQPQHF
.	TRBJ2-5	.	TRBV7-2	TGTGCCAGCAGCTTAGACTTCCAAGAGACCCAGTACTTC	CASSLDFQETQYF
.	TRBJ2-4	.	TRBV7-9	TGTGCCAGCAGCTTAGGACAGGCTTTGGACATTCAGTACTTC	CASSLGQALDIQYF
.	TRBJ2-3	TRBD2	TRBV10-2	TGCGCCAGCAGTATAGCGGGAGATGGTACAGATACGCAGTATTTT	CASSIAGDGTDTQYF
.	TRBJ2-7	.	TRBV9	TGTGCCAGCAGCGTAGAGGGGACCGGGAGTGGTTACGAGCAGTACTTC	CASSVEGTGSGYEQYF
once	TRBJ1-6	.	TRBV6-1	TGTGCCAGCAGTGAATCGCAGGGACGGTGGTCACCCCTCCACTTT	CASSESQGRWSPLHF
.	TRBJ2-1	.	TRBV24-1	TGTGCCACCAGTGATTTATCCAGCGGTAACTCCTACAATGAGCAGTTCTTC	CATSDLSSGNSYNEQFF
.	TRBJ2-3	TRBD2	TRBV18	TGTGCCAGCTCACCCGGGAGGGCTAGCACAGATACGCAGTATTTT	CASSPGRASTDTQYF
.	TRBJ2-1	TRBD2	TRBV7-8	TGTGCCAGCAGCTCCACTAGCGGGAGGGCCCTGTCCTACAATGAGCAGTTCTTC	CASSSTSGRALSYNEQFF
.	TRBJ1-1	.	TRBV29-1	TGCAGCGTCGGGGGTCGGACTGAAGCTTTCTTT	CSVGGRTEAFF
.	TRBJ2-7	TRBD2	TRBV11-2	TGTGCCAGCACCTTAGCGGGGGTTTACGAGCAGTACTTC	CASTLAGVYEQYF
.	TRBJ2-1	.	TRBV11-1	TGTGCCAGCAGCTTAGGGGGAGTGGGGAATGAGCAGTTCTTC	CASSLGGVGNEQFF
.	TRBJ2-1	.	TRBV6-5	TGTGCCAGCAGTTACCGGAATGAGCAGTTCTTC	CASSYRNEQFF
.	TRBJ2-3	TRBD2	TRBV24-1	TGTGCCACCAGTGACCGGCGGGGGGGAGTAAACACAGATACGCAGTATTTT	CATSDRRGGVNTDTQYF
.	TRBJ1-5	.	TRBV20-1	TGCAGTGCTAGTGGGTCAGGGCCCAATCAGCCCCAGCATTTT	CSASGSGPNQPQHF
.	TRBJ2-3	.	TRBV7-8	TGTGCCAGCAGCTTAGCGGGGGTGGAGGATACGCAGTATTTT	CASSLAGVEDTQYF
.	TRBJ1-2	.	TRBV5-1	TGCGCCAGCAGTTCTCTGCCGACAACGCCATCGGGTGGCTACACCTTC	CASSSLPTTPSGGYTF
once	TRBJ1-5	.	TRBV27	TGTGCCAGCGGACCACCCCACGGAATACTTAGCAATCAGCCCCAGCATTTT	CASGPPHGILSNQPQHF
.	TRBJ1-4	.	TRBV7-4	TGTGCCAGCGAGTTGAGAGCTTTGGACATGAAGGAAGAAAAACTGTTTTTT	CASELRALDMKEEKLFF
.	TRBJ1-1	.	TRBV27	TGTGCCAGCAGTTCCGTGAACACTGAAGCTTTCTTT	CASSSVNTEAFF
.	TRBJ1-5	.	TRBV15	TGTGCCACCAGCAGTGACCCAGGCGGCAATCAGCCCCAGCATTTT	CATSSDPGGNQPQHF
.	TRBJ2-2	.	TRBV27	TGTGCCAGCAGTTTACAGGGAGGCACCGGGGAGCTGTTTTTT	CASSLQGGTGELFF
.	TRBJ2-1	.	TRBV27	TGTGCCAGCAGTTTACACTACTATGGGTCCCACAATGAGCAGTTCTTC	CASSLHYYGSHNEQFF
.	TRBJ2-3	.	TRBV30	TGTGCCTGGATTCGGGCGGGGAGGGATACGCAGTATTTT	CAWIRAGRDTQYF
.	TRBJ2-2	TRBD2	TRBV5-1	TGCGCCAGCAGCCCACTAGCGGGAGACGGGGAGCTGTTTTTT	CASSPLAGDGELFF
.	TRBJ2-1	.	TRBV7-9	TGTGCCAGCAGCCCTCCGCGGGTGGGCAAGAGCTCCTACAATGAGCAGTTCTTC	CASSPPRVGKSSYNEQFF
.	TRBJ2-7	TRBD2	TRBV27	TGTGCCAGCAGTTTCCCGTTAGCGGGAATTCACGAGCAGTACTTC	CASSFPLAGIHEQYF
.	TRBJ2-1	.	TRBV3-1/TRBV3-2	TGTGCCAGCAGCCGTAGCATCGGCAATGAGCAGTTCTTC	CASSRSIGNEQFF